The entry below describes one T cell receptor beta chain. Its antigen is still unknown. This specimen belongs to a study of cytomegalovirus exposure and HLA in healthy donors. General study points: By HLA locus, TCR association rates varied in a later analysis, with DRB1 showing the most and HLA-C the fewest.

CDR1 and CDR2 from the germline V gene are LNHDA and SQIVND (reference sequence). V was clipped by 6 bases and J by 3 bases; unmatched bases: 12. This CDR3 spans 19 amino acids. 60 Vbeta and 13 Jbeta primers were used in PCR. In the authors' methods: Counted up in a later analysis, unique TCR beta chains came to around 80 million, with around 11 million shared. Method: immunoSEQ multiplex PCR; TCRdb's copy keeps in-frame clones and lacks some. V and J calls and clone size are given by that table; D and trimming were obtained from the DNA. The sample has approximately 140,000 clones; 70% to 85% are singletons.

J is TRBJ2-2 and V is TRBV19; 14 bases align to TRBD2. The sample consisted of PBMCs. This TCR was sampled from a woman aged 50 to 65 in good health and CMV-seropositive. This CDR3 is CASSLGLAGGRTYTGELFF. DNA of the CDR3: TGTGCCAGTAGCCTAGGACTAGCGGGGGGAAGGACCTACACCGGGGAGCTGTTTTTT.